This T cell receptor (beta chain) was documented in a study of T cell responses to AZD1222 COVID-19 vaccine (TCRdb year 2021). Some background on the complete study: AZD1222 recipients with second doses at about 4 weeks or about 12 weeks were pooled, because spike-specific TCR depth and breadth did not differ between schedules. A total of 240 or so trial participants underwent TCR sequencing, of whom 207 had received two doses of AZD1222 and some 26 had received two doses of the MenACWY control vaccine. Trial participants were enrolled by age into 18-55, 56-69 and 70-plus year subgroups, with around 150, 28 and 57 TCR-sequenced participants respectively. Results the study describes overall, beyond this receptor: Conclusions about previously exposed vaccinees were limited because only a handful of AZD1222 recipients were SARS-CoV-2 seropositive at baseline. After two AZD1222 doses, both the breadth and the depth of spike-specific TCRs were significantly higher than at day 0 and than in MenACWY recipients. Reportedly, almost half of the unique spike-specific TCRs recognized epitopes lying outside the regions that are mutated in the B.1.351 and B.1.1.7 variants. Vaccine-associated CD4 TCRs spanned the whole spike protein, with dominant responses in regions 160-218 and 743-854. In the small 56-69-year group, the increase in depth fell short of significance, most likely because of low power. Most participants were white British and females outnumbered males, and the authors suggested that clonal diversity may have been underestimated. Because no day 14 peak-response samples were available, repertoires were characterized only after the peak T cell response.

Read against the paper, the sample's time point label means: baseline before first vaccination. Vaccinee samples were obtained from the UK trials COV001 and COV002, which included a single-blind randomized controlled phase 2/3 trial of AZD1222 (ChAdOx1 nCoV-19) in healthy adults. For TCRbeta chain sequencing, PBMC samples were collected from trial participants at day 0 and at day 28 after the second dose. From the cysteine up to the phenylalanine, the CDR3 has a length of 23 residues. The only DNA kept is the CDR3, 69 bases in frame from the first base. The V end gives up 5 bases and the J end 3 bases, leaving 23 bases in the junction not matched to a gene. CDR1 and CDR2 are drawn from the germline V gene: LGHNT, FRNRAP. About this clone itself: Its antigen remains undetermined. No base qualities exist here, and no much larger clone lies one base off it.

The CDR3 regions of human TCRbeta chains were analyzed by immunosequencing. Concerning the study's data processing: TCRs in the repertoires were compared against a reference library of SARS-CoV-2-specific TCRs that had been generated with the MIRA antigen-specificity platform. Breadth meant the fraction of unique TCRs that were SARS-CoV-2-associated, whereas depth meant the fraction of total T cells that were SARS-CoV-2-associated. Using the MIRA data, each spike-specific TCR was mapped to the spike region that the TCR reacts to and placed in a CD4 or CD8 class. Log10-transformed breadth and depth values were compared by one-way ANOVA with Sidak's multiple comparisons tests. TCRdb took over this immuneACCESS table, retaining in-frame rearrangements with V and J assigned. Such tables are incomplete; in checked studies, under half of the missing clones stem from an unresolved V gene, and the remainder is unexplained. D and trimming were read from the DNA, whereas the V and J calls and clone size are those reported in that table. Here the sample has approximately 92,000 clones; roughly 91% occur a single time. The ten biggest clones cover about 24% of the sample.

The sequence was collected from an adult in good health. The sequenced sample was peripheral blood, obtained on day 0 of AZD1222 vaccination. The chain couples TRBV12-5 to TRBJ2-2; TRBD2 fits 14 bases in the junction. The CDR3 amino acid sequence is: CASGLRLIPGLAGADADTGELFF. The DNA is TGTGCTAGTGGTCTGCGCCTTATACCGGGACTAGCGGGGGCCGATGCGGACACCGGGGAGCTGTTTTTT.